This T cell receptor beta chain came from a study of blood T cell repertoires in COVID-19. The assay was immunoSEQ multiplex PCR, and TCRdb's table has in-frame clones only and misses some. Altogether roughly 150,000 clones are present, roughly 77% being singletons, with the ten largest covering roughly 11%. The CDR3 consists of 12 residues. Germline assignment: CDR1 MGHRA and CDR2 YSYEKL. V lost 5 bases to trimming and J lost 6 bases, with 7 bases between them. This clone was observed once. This sequence joins TRBV4-1 and TRBJ1-4; the D is unclear. The material sequenced was peripheral blood. The receptor comes from a human donor in a cohort sampled during active COVID-19. The CDR3 sequence: CASSYPYEKLFF. The CDR3 DNA sequence: TGCGCCAGCAGCTATCCTTATGAAAAACTGTTTTTT.